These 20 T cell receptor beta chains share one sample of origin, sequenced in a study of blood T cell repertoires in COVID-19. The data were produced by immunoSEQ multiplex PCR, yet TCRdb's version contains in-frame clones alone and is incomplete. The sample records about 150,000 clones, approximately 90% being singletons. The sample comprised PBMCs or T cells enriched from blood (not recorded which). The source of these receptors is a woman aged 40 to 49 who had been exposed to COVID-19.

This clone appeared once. The CDR3 region has the DNA TGTGCCAGCAGCTTAGGACTATCCTACGAGCAGTACTTC. This codes for CASSLGLSYEQYF. The V call is TRBV4-2, the J call TRBJ2-7, with D tentatively TRBD2 (6 bases). V was cut by 5 bases and J by 1 base, with 9 bases left in between. The CDR3 extends over 13 amino acids. Germline CDR1 is LGHNA and CDR2 is YNFKEQ.

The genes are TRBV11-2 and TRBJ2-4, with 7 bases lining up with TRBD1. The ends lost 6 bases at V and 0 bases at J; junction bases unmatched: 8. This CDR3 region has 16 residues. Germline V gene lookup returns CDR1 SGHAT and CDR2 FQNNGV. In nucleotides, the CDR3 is TGTGCCAGCAGACTGCCGGGACAGTTAGCCAAAAACATTCAGTACTTC. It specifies CASRLPGQLAKNIQYF.

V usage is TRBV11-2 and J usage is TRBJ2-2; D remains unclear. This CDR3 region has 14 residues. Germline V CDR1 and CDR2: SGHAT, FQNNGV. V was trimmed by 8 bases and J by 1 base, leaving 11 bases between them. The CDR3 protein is CASVVLKNTGELFF. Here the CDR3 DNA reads TGTGCCAGCGTTGTTCTAAAGAACACCGGGGAGCTGTTTTTT.

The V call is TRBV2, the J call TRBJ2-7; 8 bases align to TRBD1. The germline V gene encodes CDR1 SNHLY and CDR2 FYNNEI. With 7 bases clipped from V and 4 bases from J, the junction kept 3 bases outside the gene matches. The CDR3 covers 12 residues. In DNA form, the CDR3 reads TGTGCCAGCATGGGACAGGTATACGAGCAGTACTTC. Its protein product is CASMGQVYEQYF. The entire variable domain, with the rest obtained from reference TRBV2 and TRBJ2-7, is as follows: EPEVTQTPSHQVTQMGQEVILRCVPISNHLYFYWYRQILGQKVEFLVSFYNNEISEKSEIFDDQFSVERPDGSNFTLKIRSTKLEDSAMYFCASMGQVYEQYFGPGTRLTVT.

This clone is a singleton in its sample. The CDR3 region is CASSLPQRTAQYF. For the CDR3, the DNA is TGTGCCAGCAGCTTACCCCAGCGGACGGCGCAGTATTTT. V gene TRBV7-9 combines with J gene TRBJ2-3, with a tentative D call TRBD2 (5 bases). The germline gives CDR1 SEHNR, CDR2 FQNEAQ (reference sequence). Trimming took off 2 bases at V and 10 bases at J, with 13 bases between the two ends. The CDR3 has 13 residues.

This chain's CDR3 is CAISTGQFYGYTF. CDR3 bases: TGTGCCATCTCAACCGGACAGTTTTATGGCTACACCTTC. The rearrangement links TRBV2 to TRBJ1-2; maybe TRBD1 (6 bases). Trimming shortened V by 10 bases and J by 5 bases, and 17 bases separated the two germline ends. Germline loops: CDR1 SNHLY, CDR2 FYNNEI. The CDR3 runs 13 residues.

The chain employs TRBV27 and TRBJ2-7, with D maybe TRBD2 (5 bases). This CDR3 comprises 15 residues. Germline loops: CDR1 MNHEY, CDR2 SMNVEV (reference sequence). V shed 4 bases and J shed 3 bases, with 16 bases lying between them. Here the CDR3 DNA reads TGTGCCAGCAGTTCCCCTGGGAAAGCGGTCTACGAGCAGTACTTC. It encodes CASSSPGKAVYEQYF.

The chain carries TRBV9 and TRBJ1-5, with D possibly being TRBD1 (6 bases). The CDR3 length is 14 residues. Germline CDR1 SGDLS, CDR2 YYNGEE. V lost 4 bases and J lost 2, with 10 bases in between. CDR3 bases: TGTGCCAGCAGCCTACAGGGAGGCAATCAGCCCCAGCATTTT. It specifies CASSLQGGNQPQHF. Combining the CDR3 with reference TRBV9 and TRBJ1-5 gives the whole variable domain DSGVTQTPKHLITATGQRVTLRCSPRSGDLSVYWYQQSLDQGLQFLIQYYNGEERAKGNILERFSAQQFPDLHSELNLSSLELGDSALYFCASSLQGGNQPQHFGDGTRLSIL.

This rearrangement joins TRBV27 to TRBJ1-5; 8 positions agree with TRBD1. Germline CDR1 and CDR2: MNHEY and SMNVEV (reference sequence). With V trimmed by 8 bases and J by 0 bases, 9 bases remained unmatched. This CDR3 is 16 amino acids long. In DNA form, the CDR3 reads TGTGCCAGCGCCTCTCTACAGGGGGGTAGCAATCAGCCCCAGCATTTT. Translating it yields CASASLQGGSNQPQHF.

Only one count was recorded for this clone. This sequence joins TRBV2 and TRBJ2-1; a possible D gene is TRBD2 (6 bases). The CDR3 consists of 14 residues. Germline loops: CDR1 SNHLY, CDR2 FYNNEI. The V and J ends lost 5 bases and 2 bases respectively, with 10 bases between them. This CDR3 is CASSPAGPYNEQFF. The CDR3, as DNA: TGTGCCAGCAGTCCCGCGGGGCCCTACAATGAGCAGTTCTTC. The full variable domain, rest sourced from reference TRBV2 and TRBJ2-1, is EPEVTQTPSHQVTQMGQEVILRCVPISNHLYFYWYRQILGQKVEFLVSFYNNEISEKSEIFDDQFSVERPDGSNFTLKIRSTKLEDSAMYFCASSPAGPYNEQFFGPGTRLTVL.

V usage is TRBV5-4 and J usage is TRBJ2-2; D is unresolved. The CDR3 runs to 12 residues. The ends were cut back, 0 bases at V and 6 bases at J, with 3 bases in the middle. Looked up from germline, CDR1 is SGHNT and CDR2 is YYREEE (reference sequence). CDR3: CASSLAAGELFF. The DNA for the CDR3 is TGTGCCAGCAGCTTGGCCGCCGGGGAGCTGTTTTTT. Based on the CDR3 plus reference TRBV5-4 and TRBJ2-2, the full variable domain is ETGVTQSPTHLIKTRGQQVTLRCSSQSGHNTVSWYQQALGQGPQFIFQYYREEENGRGNFPPRFSGLQFPNYSSELNVNALELDDSALYLCASSLAAGELFFGEGSRLTVL.

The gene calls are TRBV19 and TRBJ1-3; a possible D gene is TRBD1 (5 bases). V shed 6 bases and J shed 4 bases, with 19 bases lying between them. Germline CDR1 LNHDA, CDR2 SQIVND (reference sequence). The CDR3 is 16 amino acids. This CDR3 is CASRAGLYSAGNTIYF. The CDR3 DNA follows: TGTGCCAGTAGAGCGGGACTGTATTCGGCCGGAAACACCATATATTTT.

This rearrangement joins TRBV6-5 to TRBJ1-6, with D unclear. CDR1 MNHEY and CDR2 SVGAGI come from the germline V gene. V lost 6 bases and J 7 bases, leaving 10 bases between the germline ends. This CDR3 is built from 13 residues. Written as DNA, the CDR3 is TGTGCCAGCAGCCTCCGACTAAATTCACCCCTCCACTTT. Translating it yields CASSLRLNSPLHF.

In nucleotides, the CDR3 is TGTGCCACCAGCAGACATACTATTTTTTATGACCAAACCTACGAGCAGTACTTC. Its translation: CATSRHTIFYDQTYEQYF. This sequence joins TRBV15 and TRBJ2-7; D is uncertain. Trimming took off 2 bases at V and 2 bases at J, with 22 bases between the two ends. The CDR3 spans 18 residues. Germline lookup yields CDR1 LNHNV and CDR2 YYDKDF (reference sequence).

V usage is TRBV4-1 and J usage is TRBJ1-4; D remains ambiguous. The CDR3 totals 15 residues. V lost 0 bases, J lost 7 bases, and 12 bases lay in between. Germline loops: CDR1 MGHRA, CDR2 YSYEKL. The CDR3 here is CASSQDPGSGEKLFF. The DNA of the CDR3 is TGCGCCAGCAGCCAAGATCCCGGGTCGGGTGAAAAACTGTTTTTT.

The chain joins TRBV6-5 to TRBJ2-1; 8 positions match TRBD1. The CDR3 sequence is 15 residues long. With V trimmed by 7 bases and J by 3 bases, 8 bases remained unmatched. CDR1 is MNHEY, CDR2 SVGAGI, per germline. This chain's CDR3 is CASNRGQGYYNEQFF. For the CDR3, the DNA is TGTGCCAGCAATAGAGGACAGGGCTACTACAATGAGCAGTTCTTC.

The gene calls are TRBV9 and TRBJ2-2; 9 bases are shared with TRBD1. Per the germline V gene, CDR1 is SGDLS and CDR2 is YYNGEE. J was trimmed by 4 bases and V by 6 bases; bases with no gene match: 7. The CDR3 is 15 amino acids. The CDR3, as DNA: TGTGCCAGCACCATGGACAGGGGATCCACCGGGGAGCTGTTTTTT. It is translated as CASTMDRGSTGELFF.

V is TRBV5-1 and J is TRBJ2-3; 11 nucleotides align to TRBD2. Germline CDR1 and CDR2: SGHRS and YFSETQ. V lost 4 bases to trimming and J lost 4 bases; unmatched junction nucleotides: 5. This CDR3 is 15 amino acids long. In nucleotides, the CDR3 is TGCGCCAGCAGCATAGGACTAGCGGGCCCAGATACGCAGTATTTT. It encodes CASSIGLAGPDTQYF.

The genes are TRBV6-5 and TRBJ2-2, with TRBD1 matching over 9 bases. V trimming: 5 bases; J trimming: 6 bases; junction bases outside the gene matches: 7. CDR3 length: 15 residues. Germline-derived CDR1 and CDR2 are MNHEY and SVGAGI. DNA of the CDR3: TGTGCCAGCAGTAACAGGGGGCGCTATCCCGGGGAGCTGTTTTTT. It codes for CASSNRGRYPGELFF.

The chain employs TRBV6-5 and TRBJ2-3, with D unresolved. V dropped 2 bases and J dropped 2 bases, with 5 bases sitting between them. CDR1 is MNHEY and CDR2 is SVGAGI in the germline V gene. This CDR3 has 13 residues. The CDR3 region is CASSYTYTDTQYF. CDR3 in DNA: TGTGCCAGCAGTTACACTTACACAGATACGCAGTATTTT.